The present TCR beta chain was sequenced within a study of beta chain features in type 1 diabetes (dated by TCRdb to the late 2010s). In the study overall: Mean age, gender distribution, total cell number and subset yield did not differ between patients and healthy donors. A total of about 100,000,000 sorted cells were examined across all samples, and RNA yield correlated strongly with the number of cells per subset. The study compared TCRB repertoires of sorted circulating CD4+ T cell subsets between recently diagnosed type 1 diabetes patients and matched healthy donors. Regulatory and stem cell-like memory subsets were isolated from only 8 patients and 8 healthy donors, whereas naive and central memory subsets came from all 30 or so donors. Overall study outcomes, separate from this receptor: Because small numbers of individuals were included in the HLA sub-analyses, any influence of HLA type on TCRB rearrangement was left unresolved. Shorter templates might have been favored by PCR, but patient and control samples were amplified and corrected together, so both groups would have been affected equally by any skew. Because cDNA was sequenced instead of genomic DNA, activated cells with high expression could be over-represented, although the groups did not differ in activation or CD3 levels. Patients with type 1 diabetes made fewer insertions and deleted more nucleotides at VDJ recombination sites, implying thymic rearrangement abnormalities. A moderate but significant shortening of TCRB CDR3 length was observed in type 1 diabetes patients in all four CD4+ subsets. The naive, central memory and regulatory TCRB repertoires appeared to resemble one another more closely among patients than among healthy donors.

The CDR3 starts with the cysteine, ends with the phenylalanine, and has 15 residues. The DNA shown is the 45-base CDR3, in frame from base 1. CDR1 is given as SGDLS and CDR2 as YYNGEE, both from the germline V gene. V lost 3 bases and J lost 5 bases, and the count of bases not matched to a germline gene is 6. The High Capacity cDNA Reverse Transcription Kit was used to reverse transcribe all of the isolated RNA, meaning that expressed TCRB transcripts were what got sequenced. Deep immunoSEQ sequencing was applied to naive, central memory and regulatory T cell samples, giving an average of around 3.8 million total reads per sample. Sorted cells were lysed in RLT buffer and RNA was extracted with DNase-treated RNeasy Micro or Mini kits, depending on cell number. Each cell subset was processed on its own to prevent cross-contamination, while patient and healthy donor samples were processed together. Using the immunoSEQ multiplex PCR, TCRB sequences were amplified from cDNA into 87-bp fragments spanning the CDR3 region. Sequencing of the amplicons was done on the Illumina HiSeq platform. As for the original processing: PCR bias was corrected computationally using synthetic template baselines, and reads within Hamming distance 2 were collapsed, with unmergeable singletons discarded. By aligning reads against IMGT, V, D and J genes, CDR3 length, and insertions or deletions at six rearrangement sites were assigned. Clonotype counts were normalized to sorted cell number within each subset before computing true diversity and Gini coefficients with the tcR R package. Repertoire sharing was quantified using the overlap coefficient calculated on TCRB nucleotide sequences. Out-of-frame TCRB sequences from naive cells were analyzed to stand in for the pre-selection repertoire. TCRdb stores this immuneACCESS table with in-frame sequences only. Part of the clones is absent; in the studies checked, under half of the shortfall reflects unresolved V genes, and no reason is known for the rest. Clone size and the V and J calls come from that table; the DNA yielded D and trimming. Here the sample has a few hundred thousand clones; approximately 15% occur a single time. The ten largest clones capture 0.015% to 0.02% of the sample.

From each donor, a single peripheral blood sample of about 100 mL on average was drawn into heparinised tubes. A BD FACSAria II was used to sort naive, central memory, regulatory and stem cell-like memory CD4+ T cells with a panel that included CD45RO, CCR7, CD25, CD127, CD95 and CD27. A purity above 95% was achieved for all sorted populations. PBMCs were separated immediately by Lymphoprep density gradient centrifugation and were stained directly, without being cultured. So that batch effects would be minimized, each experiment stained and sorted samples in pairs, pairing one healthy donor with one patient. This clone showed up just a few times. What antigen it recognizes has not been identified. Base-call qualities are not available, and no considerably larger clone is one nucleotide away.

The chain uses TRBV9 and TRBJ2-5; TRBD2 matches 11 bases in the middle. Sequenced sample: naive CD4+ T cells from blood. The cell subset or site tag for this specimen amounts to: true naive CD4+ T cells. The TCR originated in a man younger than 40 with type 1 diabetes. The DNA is TGTGCCAGCAGCGACATAGCGGGGGGGACGGAGACCCAGTACTTC. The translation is CASSDIAGGTETQYF.